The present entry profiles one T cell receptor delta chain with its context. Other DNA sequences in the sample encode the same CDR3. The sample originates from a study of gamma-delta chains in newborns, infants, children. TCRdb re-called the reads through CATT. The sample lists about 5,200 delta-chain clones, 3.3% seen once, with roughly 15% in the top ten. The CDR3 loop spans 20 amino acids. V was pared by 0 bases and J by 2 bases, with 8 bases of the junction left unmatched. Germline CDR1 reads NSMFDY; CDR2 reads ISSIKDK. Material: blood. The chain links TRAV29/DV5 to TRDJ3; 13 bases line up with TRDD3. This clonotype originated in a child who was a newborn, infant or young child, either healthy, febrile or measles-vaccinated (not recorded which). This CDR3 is CAASVLGDTLDPWDTRQMFF. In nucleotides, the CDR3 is TGTGCAGCAAGCGTACTGGGGGATACGCTCGACCCCTGGGACACCCGACAGATGTTTTTC.